Each of the 26 T cell receptor beta chains below was sequenced from the same sample in a study of immune cell composition in non-small cell lung cancer. Libraries were prepared by immunoSEQ multiplex PCR; TCRdb keeps only in-frame clonotypes and omits some of them. The sample holds about 13,000 clones; approximately 80% are singletons and the top ten take roughly an eighth. Input material: lung tumor tissue. These receptors were taken from a human donor with non-small cell lung cancer.

The genes are TRBV5-1 and TRBJ2-1, with 11 bases identical to TRBD2. The CDR3 contains 16 residues. Germline lookup yields CDR1 SGHRS and CDR2 YFSETQ. Trimming took 4 bases from V and 5 from J; bases not matched to a gene: 8. The CDR3 DNA is TGCGCCAGCAGCGGACGACTAGCGGGAATCAACAATGAGCAGTTCTTC. It codes for CASSGRLAGINNEQFF.

The chain links TRBV11-2 to TRBJ2-7; TRBD2 matches 16 bases. This CDR3 has 15 residues. J gave up 5 bases and V 4 bases, and 2 bases lay outside the gene matches. Per the germline V gene, CDR1 is SGHAT and CDR2 is FQNNGV. The DNA for the CDR3 is TGTGCCAGCAGCTCGGGACTAGCGGGAGGGAACGAGCAGTACTTC. Amino acids: CASSSGLAGGNEQYF. Complete variable domain (other parts from reference TRBV11-2 and TRBJ2-7): EAGVAQSPRYKIIEKRQSVAFWCNPISGHATLYWYQQILGQGPKLLIQFQNNGVVDDSQLPKDRFSAERLKGVDSTLKIQPAKLEDSAVYLCASSSGLAGGNEQYFGPGTRLTVT.

V is TRBV5-1 and J is TRBJ2-3; TRBD1 matches at 12 bases. The germline gives CDR1 SGHRS, CDR2 YFSETQ. The trim removed 3 bases at V and 6 bases at J, leaving 8 bases unmatched. The CDR3 is 16 amino acids. CDR3 protein: CASSWGQGAGLDTQYF. The CDR3 DNA reads as TGCGCCAGCAGCTGGGGACAGGGGGCCGGTTTGGATACGCAGTATTTT.

The chain is built from TRBV18 and TRBJ1-1, with 7 bases aligning to TRBD1. The CDR3 has 13 residues. The germline CDR1 and CDR2 sequences are KGHSH and LQKENI. V shed 0 bases and J 7 bases; nucleotides not matched to a gene: 2. CDR3 sequence: CASSPPGTDEAFF. The CDR3 nucleotides read TGTGCCAGCTCACCACCCGGGACAGATGAAGCTTTCTTT.

The sample holds a few counts of this clone. The gene calls are TRBV6-5 and TRBJ1-2; TRBD1 agrees at 7 bases. V lost 5 bases to trimming and J lost 9 bases; unmatched junction nucleotides: 9. The CDR3 is 13 residues long. Germline V gives CDR1 MNHEY, CDR2 SVGAGI. The CDR3 coding sequence is TGTGCCAGCAGTCCCGGGACAGCATATCGCTACACCTTC. This codes for CASSPGTAYRYTF.

The V gene is TRBV7-4, the J gene TRBJ1-5; weak D call: TRBD1 (5 bases). This CDR3 has 20 residues. Germline-derived CDR1 and CDR2 are SGHVT and SQSDAQ. V lost 5 bases to trimming and J lost 4 bases, with 30 bases between them. The CDR3 coding sequence is TGTGCCAGCAGCCTCTCCCAGAGACAGAATTCGGCCTGGGTGAATCAGCCCCAGCATTTT. Translated, it gives CASSLSQRQNSAWVNQPQHF.

The genes are TRBV11-2 and TRBJ2-5, with 9 bases that match TRBD1. Germline assignment: CDR1 SGHAT and CDR2 FQNNGV. The trim removed 1 base at V and 5 bases at J, leaving 5 bases unmatched. This CDR3 is 15 amino acids long. The CDR3 DNA reads as TGTGCCAGCAGCTTAGGAAGGACAGGGGTGGAGACCCAGTACTTC. Protein product: CASSLGRTGVETQYF.

The chain combines TRBV2 with TRBJ2-1; 11 bases align to TRBD2. The germline V gene encodes CDR1 SNHLY and CDR2 FYNNEI. V lost 5 bases and J lost 6; bases outside the gene matches: 6. The CDR3 spans 15 residues. CDR3: CASSSTSGSSNEQFF. CDR3 DNA: TGTGCCAGCAGTTCTACTAGCGGGAGTAGCAATGAGCAGTTCTTC.

The chain carries TRBV5-1 and TRBJ1-1; TRBD1 might be the D (6 bases). Trimming left V 5 bases short and J 6 bases short, with 23 bases between. The CDR3 is made up of 16 amino acids. Germline V gives CDR1 SGHRS, CDR2 YFSETQ. The CDR3 DNA sequence: TGCGCCAGCAGGGGGGATGCAGGGGCCCCGTGGGCTGAAGCTTTCTTT. Its translation is CASRGDAGAPWAEAFF.

The J gene is TRBJ2-2, the V gene TRBV7-2, with D possibly TRBD2 on 6 matching bases. V dropped 2 bases and J dropped 1 base, with 11 bases sitting between them. The germline CDR1 and CDR2 sequences are SGHTA and FQGNSA. The CDR3 length is 16 residues. CDR3 amino acids: CASSLLPGLNTGELFF. For the CDR3, the DNA is TGTGCCAGCAGCTTACTACCGGGACTGAACACCGGGGAGCTGTTTTTT. Full variable domain (outside the CDR3, taken from reference TRBV7-2 and TRBJ2-2): GAGVSQSPSNKVTEKGKDVELRCDPISGHTALYWYRQSLGQGLEFLIYFQGNSAPDKSGLPSDRFSAERTGGSVSTLTIQRTQQEDSAVYLCASSLLPGLNTGELFFGEGSRLTVL.

The chain joins TRBV29-1 to TRBJ2-3, with 12 positions matching TRBD2. Looked up from germline, CDR1 is SQVTM and CDR2 is ANQGSEA. The CDR3 loop spans 19 amino acids. The V segment lost 5 bases and the J segment 1 base; nucleotides outside the gene matches: 16. The CDR3, as DNA: TGCAGCGTTAAACCCTCCATCAGGCTAGCGGGAGGGGGCACAGATACGCAGTATTTT. It encodes CSVKPSIRLAGGGTDTQYF.

Only one count was recorded for this clone. V and J are TRBV5-6 and TRBJ1-2; 7 bases align to TRBD1. CDR1 is SGHDT and CDR2 is YYEEEE in the germline V gene. The ends lost 4 bases at V and 7 bases at J; junction bases unmatched: 7. The CDR3 totals 13 residues. The CDR3 reads CASSNDRASGYTF. The CDR3 bases are TGTGCCAGCAGCAACGACAGGGCCAGTGGCTACACCTTC.

This chain uses TRBV7-6 with TRBJ2-3; TRBD2 matches at 7 bases. From germline, CDR1 is SGHVS and CDR2 FNYEAQ. The CDR3 runs 15 residues. J lost 4 bases, V lost 5 bases, and 9 bases had no gene match. The CDR3 bases are TGTGCCAGCAGCCGCAGGGAGGGTCCCGCAGATACGCAGTATTTT. Protein: CASSRREGPADTQYF.

The chain links TRBV19 to TRBJ2-7; TRBD1 aligns across 11 bases. This CDR3 has 15 residues. V lost 3 bases, J lost 4 bases, and 5 bases stayed unmatched. Looked up from germline, CDR1 is LNHDA and CDR2 is SQIVND (reference sequence). This CDR3 is CASSMDRGRRYEQYF. DNA for the CDR3: TGTGCCAGTAGTATGGACAGGGGGCGCAGGTACGAGCAGTACTTC.

The table lists this clone with a count of one. This rearrangement joins TRBV6-5 to TRBJ2-1; D is perhaps TRBD1 (5 bases). The ends were cut back, 5 bases at V and 4 bases at J, with 15 bases in the middle. The CDR3 sequence is 15 residues long. From germline, CDR1 is MNHEY and CDR2 SVGAGI. The CDR3 sequence is CASSTADSSYNEQFF. Here the CDR3 DNA reads TGTGCCAGCAGTACCGCAGACAGTTCTTACAATGAGCAGTTCTTC.

The chain links TRBV7-2 to TRBJ1-4, with D tentatively TRBD1 (6 bases). Trimming stripped 5 bases from V and 3 bases from J, with 16 bases between. The CDR3 runs 16 residues. Germline CDR1 is SGHTA and CDR2 is FQGNSA. DNA of the CDR3: TGTGCCAGCAGCCGCGCCTTCGACAGGTCTAATGAAAAACTGTTTTTT. Translated, it gives CASSRAFDRSNEKLFF.

The J gene is TRBJ1-2, the V gene TRBV7-9; TRBD1 matches 8 bases. Germline V gene lookup returns CDR1 SEHNR and CDR2 FQNEAQ (reference sequence). The J segment lost 6 bases and the V segment lost 4 bases, leaving 7 bases of the junction unmatched. The CDR3 loop spans 14 amino acids. CDR3 residues: CASSWSDRVDGYTF. CDR3 DNA: TGTGCCAGCAGCTGGTCGGACAGGGTTGATGGCTACACCTTC.

The V call is TRBV19, the J call TRBJ2-1, with 11 positions matching TRBD2. The CDR3 covers 14 residues. From germline, CDR1 is LNHDA and CDR2 SQIVND (reference sequence). V dropped 5 bases and J dropped 9; count of bases not matched to a gene: 6. CDR3 loop: CASSPSGRIGEQFF. In nucleotides, the CDR3 is TGTGCCAGTAGTCCTAGCGGGAGGATCGGTGAGCAGTTCTTC.

V gene TRBV9 combines with J gene TRBJ1-2; 7 nucleotides align to TRBD1. From germline, CDR1 is SGDLS and CDR2 YYNGEE. The CDR3 consists of 15 residues. J gave up 0 bases and V 5 bases, and 7 bases lay outside the gene matches. CDR3 loop: CASSSAGTANYGYTF. CDR3 DNA: TGTGCCAGCAGTTCAGCCGGGACAGCTAACTATGGCTACACCTTC.

CDR3 coding DNA: TGTGCCAGCAGCTCCGTGGGACGGGGGGTCGGAGAGACCCAGTACTTC. Its protein product is CASSSVGRGVGETQYF. The chain has TRBV11-1 and TRBJ2-5, with 7 bases identical to TRBD2. The CDR3 has 16 residues. V was pared by 4 bases and J by 4 bases, with 12 bases of the junction left unmatched. Germline V gene lookup returns CDR1 SGHAT and CDR2 FQDESV (reference sequence).

This rearrangement joins TRBV30 to TRBJ2-1, with TRBD2 matching 9 bases. Trimming removed 1 base from V and 1 base from J; junction bases left unmatched: 2. Per the germline V gene, CDR1 is GTSNPN and CDR2 is SVGIG (reference sequence). The CDR3 loop spans 15 amino acids. The CDR3 sequence is CAWSGLADSYNEQFF. As DNA, the CDR3 is TGTGCCTGGAGTGGACTAGCGGATTCCTACAATGAGCAGTTCTTC. Based on the CDR3 plus reference TRBV30 and TRBJ2-1, the full variable domain is SQTIHQWPATLVQPVGSPLSLECTVEGTSNPNLYWYRQAAGRGLQLLFYSVGIGQISSEVPQNLSASRPQDRQFILSSKKLLLSDSGFYLCAWSGLADSYNEQFFGPGTRLTVL.

The chain has TRBV29-1 and TRBJ2-2; the D gene is possibly TRBD2 (5 bases). V was shortened by 6 bases and J by 0 bases, with 11 bases between the two germline ends. This CDR3 is 14 amino acids long. The germline CDR1 and CDR2 sequences are SQVTM and ANQGSEA. The CDR3 nucleotides read TGCAGCGTCGGACTTTACACGAACACCGGGGAGCTGTTTTTT. Its protein is CSVGLYTNTGELFF.

This chain connects TRBV30 to TRBJ2-1; D is unclear. The V and J ends lost 3 bases and 0 bases respectively, with 9 bases between them. The CDR3 sequence is 14 residues long. Germline V CDR1 and CDR2: GTSNPN, SVGIG (reference sequence). Written as DNA, the CDR3 is TGTGCCTGGAGCCCATCGAGCTCCTACAATGAGCAGTTCTTC. Its translation is CAWSPSSSYNEQFF.

The chain recombines TRBV4-1 with TRBJ2-7; unclear D gene. The CDR3 runs 15 residues. Trimming removed 4 bases at V and 3 bases at J, with 16 bases between. Germline V lookup: CDR1 MGHRA, CDR2 YSYEKL. Here the CDR3 DNA reads TGCGCCAGCAGCCTTCAGCCTAGGAGCTTCTACGAGCAGTACTTC. Protein sequence: CASSLQPRSFYEQYF.

The CDR3 bases are TGCAGCGTTGGTAGTCGTGCTAGCGGGAGTCCTAAGGAGCAGTTCTTC. It encodes CSVGSRASGSPKEQFF. The chain couples TRBV29-1 to TRBJ2-1; TRBD2 matches 10 bases. The CDR3 spans 16 residues. V gave up 4 bases and J gave up 10 bases; unmatched junction bases: 16. From germline, CDR1 is SQVTM and CDR2 ANQGSEA.

Only a few counts were recorded for this clone. The chain carries TRBV5-6 and TRBJ1-2; 10 bases fit TRBD1. V gave up 0 bases and J gave up 4 bases; unmatched junction bases: 12. This CDR3 region has 18 residues. Per the germline V gene, CDR1 is SGHDT and CDR2 is YYEEEE. DNA of the CDR3: TGTGCCAGCAGCTTGGCGGAGGACAGGGGGTTCTGGGGCTATGGCTACACCTTC. Its protein product is CASSLAEDRGFWGYGYTF.